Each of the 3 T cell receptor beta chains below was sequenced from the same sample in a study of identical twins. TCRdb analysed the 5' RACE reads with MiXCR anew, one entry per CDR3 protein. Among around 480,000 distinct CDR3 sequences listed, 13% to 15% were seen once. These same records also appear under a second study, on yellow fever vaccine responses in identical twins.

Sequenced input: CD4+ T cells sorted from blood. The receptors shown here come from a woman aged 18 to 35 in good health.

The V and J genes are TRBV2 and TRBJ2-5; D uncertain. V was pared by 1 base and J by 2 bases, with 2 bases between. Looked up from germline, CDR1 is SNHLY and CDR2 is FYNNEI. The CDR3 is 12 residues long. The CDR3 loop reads CASSEGQETQYF. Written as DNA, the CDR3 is TGTGCCAGCAGTGAAGGGCAAGAGACCCAGTACTTC.

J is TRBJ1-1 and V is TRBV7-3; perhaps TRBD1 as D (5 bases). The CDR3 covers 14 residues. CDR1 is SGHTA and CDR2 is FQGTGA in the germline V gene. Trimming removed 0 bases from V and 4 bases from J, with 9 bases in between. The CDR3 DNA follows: TGTGCCAGCAGCTTAACAGGGGCCAGCACTGAAGCTTTCTTT. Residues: CASSLTGASTEAFF.

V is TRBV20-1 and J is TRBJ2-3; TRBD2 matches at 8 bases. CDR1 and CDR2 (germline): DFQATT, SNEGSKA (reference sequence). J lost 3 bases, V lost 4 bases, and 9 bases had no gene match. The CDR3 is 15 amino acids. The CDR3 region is CSAIPLAVGTDTQYF. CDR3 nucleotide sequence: TGCAGTGCTATCCCACTAGCGGTCGGAACAGATACGCAGTATTTT.